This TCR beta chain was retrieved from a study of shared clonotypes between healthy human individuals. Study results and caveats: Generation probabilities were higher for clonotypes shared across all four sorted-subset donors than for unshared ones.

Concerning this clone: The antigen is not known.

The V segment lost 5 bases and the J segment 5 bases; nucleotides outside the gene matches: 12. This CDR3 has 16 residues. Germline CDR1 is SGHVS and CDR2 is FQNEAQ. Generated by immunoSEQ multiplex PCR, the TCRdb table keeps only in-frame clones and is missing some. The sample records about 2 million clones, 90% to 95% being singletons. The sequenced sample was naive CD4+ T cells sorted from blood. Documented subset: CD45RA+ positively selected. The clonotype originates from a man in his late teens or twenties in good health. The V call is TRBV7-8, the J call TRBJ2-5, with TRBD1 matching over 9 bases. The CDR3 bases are TGTGCCAGCAGCCCGCCGGGACAGGGACTACGGGAGACCCAGTACTTC. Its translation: CASSPPGQGLRETQYF.